The 9 T cell receptor beta chains below all came from one sample that was sequenced in a study of cytomegalovirus exposure and HLA in healthy donors (TCRdb year 2017). The receptor library was made with the immunoSEQ multiplex PCR assay. For the multiplex PCR, a mixture combining 60 forward primers for TCR Vbeta segments and 13 reverse primers for TCR Jbeta segments was used. TCRdb retrieved this table from immuneACCESS and kept in-frame rearrangements only. Not all clones are present; in checked studies, unresolved V genes account for under half, and no reason is known for the remainder. The sample yields 150,000 or so clones; roughly 80% were counted once. The ten largest clones take up 4% of the sample. Source material: PBMCs. These receptors came from a woman between 40 and 50 years old in good health and CMV-seronegative.

CDR3 in DNA: TGCGCCAGCAGCTTGGGGGCAGGGTTGGTAAATGAGCAGTTCTTC. As protein: CASSLGAGLVNEQFF. The chain couples TRBV5-1 to TRBJ2-1; D possibly corresponds to TRBD1 (5 bases). V was pared by 0 bases and J by 7 bases, with 14 bases between. This CDR3 comprises 15 residues. Germline assignment: CDR1 SGHRS and CDR2 YFSETQ.

The sample holds a few counts of this clone. The chain carries TRBV19 and TRBJ1-1; D might be TRBD1 (5 bases). V was cut by 2 bases and J by 1 base, with 14 bases left in between. The germline V gene encodes CDR1 LNHDA and CDR2 SQIVND (reference sequence). The CDR3 contains 16 residues. The chain's CDR3 is CASSILLTERNTEAFF. The CDR3 region has the DNA TGTGCCAGTAGTATACTACTGACAGAGAGGAACACTGAAGCTTTCTTT.

The rearrangement joins TRBV4-2 to TRBJ2-2, with a weak D call TRBD1 (7 bases). CDR3 length: 15 residues. V lost 3 bases to trimming and J lost 3 bases, with 11 bases between them. Germline V gene sequence: CDR1 LGHNA, CDR2 YNFKEQ. The CDR3 reads CASSQEGADTGELFF. CDR3 DNA: TGTGCCAGCAGCCAGGAGGGGGCGGACACCGGGGAGCTGTTTTTT.

This chain joins TRBV28 and TRBJ2-7; a possible D gene is TRBD2 (6 bases). The CDR3 is 14 residues long. Between the trimmed V and J ends, which lost 3 bases and 1 base, there was a span of 10 bases. The germline CDR1 and CDR2 sequences are MDHEN and SYDVKM. Here the CDR3 reads CASSLGGLSYEQYF. DNA of the CDR3: TGTGCCAGCAGTTTGGGGGGTCTTTCCTACGAGCAGTACTTC.

V is TRBV6-5 and J is TRBJ2-3; D is perhaps TRBD1 (6 bases). Germline lookup yields CDR1 MNHEY and CDR2 SVGAGI. The CDR3 spans 14 residues. V lost 6 bases, J lost 2 bases, and 12 bases lay in between. DNA for the CDR3: TGTGCCAGCAGGATCGGGACATCCACAGATACGCAGTATTTT. It yields the protein CASRIGTSTDTQYF.

The chain carries TRBV11-3 and TRBJ2-5, with D possibly TRBD1 on 5 matching bases. CDR1 is SGHNT, CDR2 YENEEA, per germline. The ends were cut back, 5 bases at V and 1 base at J, with 8 bases in the middle. CDR3 length equals 13 residues. The CDR3 region is CASSLGAQETQYF. In nucleotides, the CDR3 is TGTGCCAGCAGCCTAGGGGCCCAAGAGACCCAGTACTTC.

This clone has just a few counts. The V call is TRBV15, the J call TRBJ1-2; the D gene is possibly TRBD1 (6 bases). Between the trimmed V and J ends, which lost 0 bases and 4 bases, there was a span of 15 bases. The CDR3 contains 16 residues. The germline gives CDR1 LNHNV, CDR2 YYDKDF (reference sequence). This chain's CDR3 is CATSRDRTEKIYGYTF. The DNA for the CDR3 is TGTGCCACCAGCAGAGATCGGACAGAAAAGATCTATGGCTACACCTTC.

The rearrangement joins TRBV6-1 to TRBJ2-7; a weak D match, TRBD1 (6 bases). CDR3 length equals 14 residues. From germline, CDR1 is MNHNS and CDR2 SASEGT. The V gene lost 1 base and the J gene lost 3 bases, with 10 bases spanning the gap. CDR3 in DNA: TGTGCCAGCAGTGAAGTAACAGGGATCTACGAGCAGTACTTC. This gives the protein CASSEVTGIYEQYF.

The chain couples TRBV5-1 to TRBJ2-3; 8 positions agree with TRBD2. V shed 4 bases and J 1 base; nucleotides not matched to a gene: 5. CDR3 length: 15 residues. The germline V gene has CDR1 SGHRS and CDR2 YFSETQ. The CDR3 here is CASSTTSGGTDTQYF. In DNA, the CDR3 is TGCGCCAGCAGCACCACTAGCGGCGGCACAGATACGCAGTATTTT.